This TCR beta chain is from a study of blood T cell repertoires in COVID-19. About the study: The United States, Italy and Spain supplied acute and convalescent COVID-19 samples.

A word on this clone: The junction does not match germline at one end; this may be a read error.

Methods used by the authors: Researchers report that nucleated cell counts were estimated from reference gene primer amplification. Some clones are missing from TCRdb's copy, which holds only in-frame ones; the method was immunoSEQ multiplex PCR. The D gene and trimming were derived from the DNA, and the V and J assignments and clone size from that table. The table records roughly 280,000 clones, roughly nine tenths of them present only once. Germline lookup yields CDR1 SGHTS and CDR2 YDEGEE. CDR3 length: 12 residues. This TCR derives from a woman between 50 and 59 years old who had recovered from COVID-19. Sequencing was carried out using peripheral blood. The chain joins TRBV5-8 to TRBJ2-3, with D perhaps TRBD2 (5 bases). The CDR3 region is CATSRGTDTQYF. DNA of the CDR3: TGTGCCACCAGCCGAGGGACAGATACGCAGTATTTT.